This is a list of T cell receptor beta chains from one sample in a study of shared clonotypes between healthy human individuals. Sequenced by immunoSEQ multiplex PCR; TCRdb stores in-frame clones only, minus some. Of around 2,000,000 clones in the sample, about 94% were seen once. Sequencing was carried out using naive CD8+ T cells sorted from blood. Receptors originate from a man younger than 30 in good health. The conserved cysteine and the conserved F or W are not part of the CDR3 here. Clone size is shown for a subset of rows, as once, few, many or a class of expanded clone.

v_call: TRBV5-6; clone_size: -; j_call: TRBJ1-6; cdr3_aa: ASSAGPNSPLH
v_call: TRBV7-8; clone_size: once; j_call: TRBJ2-7; cdr3_aa: ASSPGTSYEQY
v_call: TRBV9; clone_size: -; j_call: TRBJ2-7; cdr3_aa: ASSPGGLDEQY
v_call: TRBV18; clone_size: -; j_call: TRBJ1-2; cdr3_aa: ASSPPLTNYGYT
v_call: TRBV7-9; clone_size: -; j_call: TRBJ1-4; cdr3_aa: ASSLILATNEKLF
v_call: TRBV7-9; clone_size: -; j_call: TRBJ1-1; cdr3_aa: ASSLFWGENTEAF
v_call: TRBV4-3; clone_size: -; j_call: TRBJ2-5; cdr3_aa: ASSQDKVLWETQY
v_call: TRBV10-3; clone_size: once; j_call: TRBJ1-5; cdr3_aa: AISEGDREAQH
v_call: TRBV6-4; clone_size: -; j_call: TRBJ2-1; cdr3_aa: ASSGLAGVTYNEQF
v_call: TRBV4-1; clone_size: -; j_call: TRBJ2-7; cdr3_aa: ASSQGTASSYEQY
v_call: TRBV4-3; clone_size: -; j_call: TRBJ2-7; cdr3_aa: ASSQEWGDRDPFHEQY
v_call: TRBV6-1; clone_size: -; j_call: TRBJ1-1; cdr3_aa: ASSELGRTEAF
v_call: TRBV25-1; clone_size: -; j_call: TRBJ2-7; cdr3_aa: ASSEYTSGRASHEQY
v_call: TRBV10-2; clone_size: -; j_call: TRBJ2-7; cdr3_aa: ASSDKGYEQY
v_call: TRBV11-2; clone_size: -; j_call: TRBJ1-1; cdr3_aa: ASSSDIGGAEAF
v_call: TRBV7-6; clone_size: -; j_call: TRBJ1-1; cdr3_aa: ASSLISPSENTEAF
v_call: TRBV23-1; clone_size: -; j_call: TRBJ1-1; cdr3_aa: ASGSRGSNTEAF
v_call: TRBV2; clone_size: -; j_call: TRBJ1-4; cdr3_aa: ASSEEGQGARTNEKLF
v_call: TRBV30; clone_size: -; j_call: TRBJ1-1; cdr3_aa: AWSHQGTEAF
v_call: TRBV19; clone_size: -; j_call: TRBJ2-4; cdr3_aa: ASSTRGGDIQY
v_call: TRBV29-1; clone_size: once; j_call: TRBJ1-1; cdr3_aa: SVEAAMNTEAF
v_call: TRBV10-3; clone_size: -; j_call: TRBJ2-7; cdr3_aa: AISYSGTETYEQY
v_call: TRBV12-2; clone_size: -; j_call: TRBJ2-3; cdr3_aa: ASRFSRGSSTDTQY
v_call: TRBV5-6; clone_size: -; j_call: TRBJ1-1; cdr3_aa: ASSGDRGAEAF
v_call: TRBV11-2; clone_size: -; j_call: TRBJ2-5; cdr3_aa: ASSFGLAGVSETQY
v_call: TRBV4-1; clone_size: -; j_call: TRBJ2-1; cdr3_aa: ASSQESRTGVYEQF
v_call: TRBV7-9; clone_size: -; j_call: TRBJ1-1; cdr3_aa: ASSPTGTWGTEAF
v_call: TRBV5-4; clone_size: -; j_call: TRBJ2-2; cdr3_aa: ASSLDQGATGELF
v_call: TRBV5-5; clone_size: -; j_call: TRBJ2-7; cdr3_aa: ASSFYEQY
v_call: TRBV9; clone_size: -; j_call: TRBJ2-7; cdr3_aa: ASSVGGLESYEQY
v_call: TRBV7-9; clone_size: once; j_call: TRBJ2-3; cdr3_aa: ASSLLPGTGADTQY
v_call: TRBV29-1; clone_size: -; j_call: TRBJ1-3; cdr3_aa: SVRDVGNTIY
v_call: TRBV6-1; clone_size: few; j_call: TRBJ2-7; cdr3_aa: ASSPAGDYEQY
v_call: TRBV29-1; clone_size: -; j_call: TRBJ2-7; cdr3_aa: SVVGQGLPYEQY
v_call: TRBV4-3; clone_size: once; j_call: TRBJ1-6; cdr3_aa: ASSQVTGVTYNSPLH
v_call: TRBV14; clone_size: -; j_call: TRBJ2-7; cdr3_aa: ASYDGVLQY
v_call: TRBV4-1; clone_size: -; j_call: TRBJ1-1; cdr3_aa: ASSHPGGTEAF
v_call: TRBV27; clone_size: -; j_call: TRBJ2-7; cdr3_aa: ASSLSADYEQY
v_call: TRBV9; clone_size: -; j_call: TRBJ1-1; cdr3_aa: ASSAVGEGGTEAF
v_call: TRBV6-5; clone_size: -; j_call: TRBJ2-7; cdr3_aa: ASSYSMGLSYEQY
v_call: TRBV4-1; clone_size: few; j_call: TRBJ1-1; cdr3_aa: ASSHVGGNTEAF
v_call: TRBV6-5; clone_size: -; j_call: TRBJ2-7; cdr3_aa: ASIGREGYEQY
v_call: TRBV29-1; clone_size: -; j_call: TRBJ2-7; cdr3_aa: SVELRGSSYEQY
v_call: TRBV27; clone_size: few; j_call: TRBJ1-5; cdr3_aa: ASRETGKGNQPQH
v_call: TRBV4-3; clone_size: -; j_call: TRBJ1-2; cdr3_aa: ASSQDWSGNYGYT
v_call: TRBV10-2; clone_size: once; j_call: TRBJ1-6; cdr3_aa: ASRDRSSSYNSPLH
v_call: TRBV4-1; clone_size: -; j_call: TRBJ2-7; cdr3_aa: ASSQESSGYEQY
v_call: TRBV27; clone_size: -; j_call: TRBJ2-1; cdr3_aa: ASSLGLAGMGNEQF
v_call: TRBV4-1; clone_size: -; j_call: TRBJ1-2; cdr3_aa: ASSQVGNYGYT